A single sample is the source of the 27 T cell receptor beta chains below, sequenced in a study of shared clonotypes between healthy human individuals (dated by TCRdb to the early 2020s). Library creation used the immunoSEQ multiplex PCR assay. TCRdb retrieved this table from immuneACCESS and kept in-frame rearrangements only. Not all clones are present; in checked studies, unresolved V genes account for under half, and no reason is known for the remainder. The sample table shows 2 million to 2.5 million clones, and approximately 93% are seen once. The ten most abundant clones make up 0.39% of the sample. Sequences were obtained from naive CD4+ T cells from PBMCs. The sample's cell subset or site label, in plain terms: CD45RA+ positively selected. These receptors were collected from a man aged 18 to 35 in good health. Some clones in this sample may be carry-over from other donors' samples.

The chain carries TRBV2 and TRBJ1-1, with a tentative D call TRBD1 (5 bases). This CDR3 spans 13 amino acids. V lost 4 bases and J lost 3, with 9 bases in between. Germline loops: CDR1 SNHLY, CDR2 FYNNEI. In DNA form, the CDR3 reads TGTGCCAGCAGTGTTTCAGGGTACACTGAAGCTTTCTTT. This translates into CASSVSGYTEAFF.

The chain links TRBV18 to TRBJ2-2, with D uncertain. Trimming cost V 1 base and J 0 bases, with 6 bases left between them. CDR1 and CDR2 (germline): KGHSH, LQKENI. The CDR3 extends over 15 amino acids. CDR3 nucleotide sequence: TGTGCCAGCTCACCACAGGAGTCGAACACCGGGGAGCTGTTTTTT. Translation: CASSPQESNTGELFF.

The V and J genes are TRBV28 and TRBJ1-4, with D tentatively TRBD1 (5 bases). Per the germline V gene, CDR1 is MDHEN and CDR2 is SYDVKM. Trimming removed 2 bases at V and 7 bases at J, with 11 bases between. CDR3 length: 14 residues. This CDR3 reads CASSLGGSVEKLFF. The DNA of the CDR3 is TGTGCCAGCAGTTTAGGGGGGTCGGTTGAAAAACTGTTTTTT.

The rearrangement links TRBV11-2 to TRBJ2-7, with TRBD1 matching 9 bases. CDR1 and CDR2 (germline): SGHAT, FQNNGV. J gave up 6 bases and V 5 bases, and 11 bases lay outside the gene matches. The CDR3 consists of 15 residues. This CDR3 reads CASSMSGTGQSEQYF. Written as DNA, the CDR3 is TGTGCCAGCAGCATGTCCGGGACAGGGCAAAGCGAGCAGTACTTC.

This clone was picked up one time. This rearrangement joins TRBV5-6 to TRBJ2-3, with TRBD2 identical over 7 bases. V lost 1 base, J lost 6 bases, and 11 bases stayed unmatched. The germline CDR1 and CDR2 sequences are SGHDT and YYEEEE. This CDR3 region has 16 residues. Here the CDR3 DNA reads TGTGCCAGCAGCTTGTTCGTTAGCGGGTGGGTGGATACGCAGTATTTT. Translation: CASSLFVSGWVDTQYF.

This sequence joins TRBV27 and TRBJ1-1, with 7 bases matching TRBD1. Per the germline V gene, CDR1 is MNHEY and CDR2 is SMNVEV (reference sequence). The CDR3 is 15 residues long. J lost 3 bases, V lost 3 bases, and 7 bases had no gene match. The CDR3 sequence: CASSFRGQGDTEAFF. CDR3 sequence (DNA): TGTGCCAGCAGTTTCCGGGGGCAGGGGGACACTGAAGCTTTCTTT.

This chain joins TRBV5-4 and TRBJ2-1; D is perhaps TRBD2 (6 bases). V lost 0 bases and J 6 bases, leaving 13 bases between the germline ends. CDR1 SGHNT and CDR2 YYREEE come from the germline V gene (reference sequence). This CDR3 contains 15 residues. CDR3 bases: TGTGCCAGCAGCTTGGAACGTCTGACTAGCAATGAGCAGTTCTTC. Translation: CASSLERLTSNEQFF.

This chain joins TRBV7-8 and TRBJ2-7, with 10 bases fitting TRBD1. This CDR3 is built from 12 residues. V trimming: 5 bases; J trimming: 9 bases; junction bases outside the gene matches: 4. Germline CDR1 SGHVS, CDR2 FQNEAQ. This CDR3 is CASSLGQGRQYF. Here the CDR3 DNA reads TGTGCCAGCAGCCTGGGACAGGGGAGGCAGTACTTC.

V is TRBV4-2 and J is TRBJ2-7; 14 nucleotides line up with TRBD2. The CDR3 is 18 residues long. Unmatched junction bases numbered 12, after V lost 3 bases and J lost 5 bases. Germline CDR1 LGHNA, CDR2 YNFKEQ. The CDR3 DNA reads TGTGCCAGCAGCCAGGCCGGGACTAGCGGGAGTAGAGGCCACGAGCAGTACTTC. Translating it yields CASSQAGTSGSRGHEQYF.

The genes are TRBV28 and TRBJ2-7; D gene unclear. The germline gives CDR1 MDHEN, CDR2 SYDVKM. CDR3 length: 14 residues. The V end was cut by 2 bases, the J end by 2 bases, with 10 bases between. The DNA of the CDR3 is TGTGCCAGCAGTTTAGTGGGTACGACCTACGAGCAGTACTTC. Translating it yields CASSLVGTTYEQYF.

Concerning this clone: This same CDR3 is encoded by further DNA sequences in the sample. This chain links TRBV11-2 with TRBJ2-1, with D perhaps TRBD2 (6 bases). Germline-derived CDR1 and CDR2 are SGHAT and FQNNGV. This CDR3 is 12 amino acids long. Trimming took 1 base from V and 8 from J, leaving 6 bases between them. CDR3 in DNA: TGTGCCAGCAGCTTAGGGAGGGATGAGCAGTTCTTC. Its translation: CASSLGRDEQFF.

J is TRBJ2-4 and V is TRBV14, with 7 bases fitting TRBD2. The CDR3 has 14 amino acids. CDR1 SGHDN and CDR2 FVKESK come from the germline V gene. Losses at the gene ends were 2 bases for V and 7 bases for J; bases not matched to a gene: 5. CDR3 protein: CASSQRGVGNIQYF. The CDR3 bases are TGTGCCAGCAGCCAACGGGGGGTTGGGAACATTCAGTACTTC.

This clone has more than one count but fewer than ten. The chain has TRBV10-1 and TRBJ1-1; D is unclear. V was cut by 3 bases and J by 7 bases, with 9 bases left in between. The CDR3 covers 12 residues. CDR1 and CDR2 (germline): WNHNN, SYGVQD (reference sequence). The CDR3 loop reads CASSDGYSEAFF. The CDR3 region has the DNA TGCGCCAGCAGTGATGGATACAGTGAAGCTTTCTTT.

The chain links TRBV5-1 to TRBJ2-1; TRBD2 is a possible D gene (5 bases). In germline, CDR1 is SGHRS, CDR2 YFSETQ. The CDR3 totals 14 residues. V shed 4 bases and J shed 8 bases, with 16 bases lying between them. The CDR3 DNA reads as TGCGCCAGCAGCGGCCACACTAGTGGGGATGAGCAGTTCTTC. Protein: CASSGHTSGDEQFF.

The CDR3 DNA reads TGTGCCATCAGTGAGCGACAGGGGGCCTCCTCCTACGAGCAGTACTTC. Translated: CAISERQGASSYEQYF. The chain links TRBV10-3 to TRBJ2-7; 10 nucleotides align to TRBD1. CDR3 length: 16 amino acids. Trimming took 2 bases from V and 0 from J; bases not matched to a gene: 4. Germline CDR1 and CDR2: ENHRY and SYGVKD.

V gene TRBV30 combines with J gene TRBJ1-5; a weak D match, TRBD1 (6 bases). Trimming shortened V by 3 bases and J by 4 bases, and 13 bases separated the two germline ends. Per the germline V gene, CDR1 is GTSNPN and CDR2 is SVGIG (reference sequence). CDR3 length equals 14 residues. The CDR3 region is CAWSVPGHNQPQHF. As DNA, the CDR3 is TGTGCCTGGAGCGTCCCGGGACATAATCAGCCCCAGCATTTT. The complete variable domain, with remaining parts taken from reference TRBV30 and TRBJ1-5, reads SQTIHQWPATLVQPVGSPLSLECTVEGTSNPNLYWYRQAAGRGLQLLFYSVGIGQISSEVPQNLSASRPQDRQFILSSKKLLLSDSGFYLCAWSVPGHNQPQHFGDGTRLSIL.

A few counts support this clone. The J gene is TRBJ1-1, the V gene TRBV9; tentatively, D is TRBD1 (6 bases). This CDR3 has 14 amino acids. CDR1 SGDLS and CDR2 YYNGEE come from the germline V gene. The V end was cut by 6 bases, the J end by 2 bases, with 14 bases between. CDR3 in amino acids: CASTRTVENTEAFF. The CDR3 region has the DNA TGTGCCAGCACCAGGACAGTCGAAAACACTGAAGCTTTCTTT.

The V call is TRBV9, the J call TRBJ2-5; weak D call: TRBD2 (5 bases). The V gene lost 6 bases and the J gene lost 4 bases, with 22 bases spanning the gap. Germline-derived CDR1 and CDR2 are SGDLS and YYNGEE. The CDR3 is 16 residues long. The CDR3 nucleotides are TGTGCCAGCACCTCCGGGGTGTCGAACTACGGAGAGACCCAGTACTTC. The encoded protein is CASTSGVSNYGETQYF.

Concerning this clone itself: Other DNA sequences in this specimen translate into the identical CDR3. The rearrangement joins TRBV7-8 to TRBJ2-3; D ambiguous. V was shortened by 5 bases and J by 1 base, with 10 bases between the two germline ends. This CDR3 has 14 residues. Germline V lookup: CDR1 SGHVS, CDR2 FQNEAQ. The CDR3 coding sequence is TGTGCCAGCAGCCCGGGTGGGGGCACAGATACGCAGTATTTT. Amino acids: CASSPGGGTDTQYF.

This clone was recorded only once. This chain links TRBV5-1 with TRBJ2-5, with D perhaps TRBD2 (5 bases). V was pared by 6 bases and J by 5 bases, with 17 bases between. The CDR3 runs to 14 residues. Looked up from germline, CDR1 is SGHRS and CDR2 is YFSETQ. CDR3 region: CASTSGESVETQYF. Written as DNA, the CDR3 is TGCGCCAGCACCTCCGGGGAAAGTGTGGAGACCCAGTACTTC.

V is TRBV27 and J is TRBJ2-7; the match to TRBD1 covers 7 bases. The CDR3 is 14 amino acids. The V and J ends lost 6 bases and 4 bases, in that order; junction bases with no gene match: 9. Germline V gene sequence: CDR1 MNHEY, CDR2 SMNVEV (reference sequence). CDR3 loop: CASRVGGAMYEQYF. CDR3 sequence (DNA): TGTGCCAGCAGGGTAGGGGGCGCAATGTACGAGCAGTACTTC.

The gene calls are TRBV28 and TRBJ2-5; 8 bases match TRBD1. The trim removed 5 bases at V and 4 bases at J, leaving 6 bases unmatched. There are 14 residues in the CDR3. The germline gives CDR1 MDHEN, CDR2 SYDVKM. For the CDR3, the DNA is TGTGCCAGCAGTCTGGACAGGGTGGCAGAGACCCAGTACTTC. Translated: CASSLDRVAETQYF.

The chain is built from TRBV5-6 and TRBJ1-4; TRBD1 aligns across 9 bases. The V gene end was trimmed by 4 bases and the J gene end by 3 bases; junction bases not matched to a gene: 1. This CDR3 is built from 14 residues. Germline CDR1 reads SGHDT; CDR2 reads YYEEEE. The CDR3 DNA sequence: TGTGCCAGCAGCCGGACAGGGGCTAATGAAAAACTGTTTTTT. As protein: CASSRTGANEKLFF.

The V and J genes are TRBV5-1 and TRBJ2-3; D not certain. The CDR3 length is 18 residues. V lost 4 bases to trimming and J lost 6 bases, with 27 bases between them. Germline V gene lookup returns CDR1 SGHRS and CDR2 YFSETQ. Written as DNA, the CDR3 is TGCGCCAGCAGCCGAACCCCCTTTTATGGGCGGCCAAATGATACGCAGTATTTT. Protein product: CASSRTPFYGRPNDTQYF.

The chain combines TRBV7-2 with TRBJ2-3; D could derive from TRBD1 or TRBD2 (6 bases each). The CDR3 runs to 16 residues. Germline loops: CDR1 SGHTA, CDR2 FQGNSA. The ends were cut back, 6 bases at V and 1 base at J, with 17 bases in the middle. The CDR3 DNA reads as TGTGCCAGCAGGCGCCGTACGGGGGCAGGCACAGATACGCAGTATTTT. It is translated as CASRRRTGAGTDTQYF.

The chain has TRBV19 and TRBJ2-5, with D perhaps TRBD2 (5 bases). Per germline, CDR1 LNHDA and CDR2 SQIVND (reference sequence). The ends were cut back, 1 base at V and 7 bases at J, with 13 bases in the middle. The CDR3 runs 14 residues. The CDR3 coding sequence is TGTGCCAGTAGTATAGCTGAGGGTCGGGGGACCCAGTACTTC. This translates into CASSIAEGRGTQYF.

CDR3: CASSFRQGEAYGYTF. CDR3 nucleotide sequence: TGTGCCAGCAGCTTCCGCCAGGGAGAAGCGTATGGCTACACCTTC. This chain joins TRBV5-5 and TRBJ1-2, with a weak D call TRBD1 (5 bases). From germline, CDR1 is SGHKS and CDR2 YYEKEE (reference sequence). The CDR3 loop spans 15 amino acids. V shed 2 bases and J shed 5 bases, with 16 bases lying between them.